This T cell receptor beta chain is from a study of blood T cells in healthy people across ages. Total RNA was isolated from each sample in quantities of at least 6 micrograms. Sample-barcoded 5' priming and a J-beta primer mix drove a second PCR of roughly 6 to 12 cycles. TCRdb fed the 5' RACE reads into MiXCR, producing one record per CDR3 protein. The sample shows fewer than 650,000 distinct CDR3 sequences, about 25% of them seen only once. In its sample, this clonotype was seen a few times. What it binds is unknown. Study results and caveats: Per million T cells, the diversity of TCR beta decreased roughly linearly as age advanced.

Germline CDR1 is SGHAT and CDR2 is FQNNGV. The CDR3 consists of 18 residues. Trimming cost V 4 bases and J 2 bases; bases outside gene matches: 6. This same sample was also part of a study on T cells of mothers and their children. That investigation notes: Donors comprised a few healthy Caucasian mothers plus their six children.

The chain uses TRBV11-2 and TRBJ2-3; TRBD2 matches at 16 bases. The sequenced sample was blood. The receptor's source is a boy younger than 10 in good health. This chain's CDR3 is CASSSGLAGGRVTDTQYF. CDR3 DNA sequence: TGTGCCAGCAGCTCGGGACTAGCGGGGGGGCGGGTCACAGATACGCAGTATTTT.